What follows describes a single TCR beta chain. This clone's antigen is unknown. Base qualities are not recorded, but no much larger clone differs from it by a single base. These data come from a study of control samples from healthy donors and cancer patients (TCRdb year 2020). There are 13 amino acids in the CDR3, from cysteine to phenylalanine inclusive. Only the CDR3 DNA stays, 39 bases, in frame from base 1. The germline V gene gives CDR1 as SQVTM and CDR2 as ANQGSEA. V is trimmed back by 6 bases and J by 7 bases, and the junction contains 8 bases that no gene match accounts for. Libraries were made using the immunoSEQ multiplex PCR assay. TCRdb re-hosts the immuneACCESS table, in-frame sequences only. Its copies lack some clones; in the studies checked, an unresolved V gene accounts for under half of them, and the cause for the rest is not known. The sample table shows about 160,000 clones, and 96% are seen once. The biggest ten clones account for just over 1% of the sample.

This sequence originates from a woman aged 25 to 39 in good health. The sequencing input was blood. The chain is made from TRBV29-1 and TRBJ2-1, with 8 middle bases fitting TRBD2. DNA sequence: TGCAGCGTATCACGGACTAGCAGTAATGAGCAGTTCTTC. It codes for CSVSRTSSNEQFF.